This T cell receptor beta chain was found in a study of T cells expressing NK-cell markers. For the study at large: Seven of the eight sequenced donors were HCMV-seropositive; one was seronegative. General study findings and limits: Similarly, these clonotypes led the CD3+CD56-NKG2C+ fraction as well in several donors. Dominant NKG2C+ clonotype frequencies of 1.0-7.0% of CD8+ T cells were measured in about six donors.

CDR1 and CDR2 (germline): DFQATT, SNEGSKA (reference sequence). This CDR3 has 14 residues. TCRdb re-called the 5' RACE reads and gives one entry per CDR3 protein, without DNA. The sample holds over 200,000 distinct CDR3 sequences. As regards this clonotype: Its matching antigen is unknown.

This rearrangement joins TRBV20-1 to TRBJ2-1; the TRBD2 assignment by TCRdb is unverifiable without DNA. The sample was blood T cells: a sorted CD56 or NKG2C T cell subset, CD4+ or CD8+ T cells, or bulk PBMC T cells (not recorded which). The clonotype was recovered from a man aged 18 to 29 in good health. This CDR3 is CSASSSGTHNEQFF.